This TCR beta chain was captured by sequencing in a study of T-cell reconstitution after alpha-beta-depleted transplantation in children. V shed 7 bases and J shed 9 bases, with 13 bases lying between them. This CDR3 has 12 amino acids. This clonotype was observed at least ten times. Molecular barcoding with unique molecular identifiers was used for the TCRbeta library. TCRdb redid the calling of the PCR reads with MiXCR, one entry per CDR3 protein. This table has roughly 180,000 distinct CDR3 sequences, roughly 15% appearing once. This clonotype was sampled from a human donor who donated a stem cell graft to a child with acute lymphoblastic leukemia. The rearrangement uses TRBV12-3 or TRBV12-4 and TRBJ2-1; possibly TRBD2 for D (5 bases). This material consisted of PBMCs from the stem cell graft donor, taken from the stem cell graft. This CDR3 reads CASNLGVSEQFF. CDR3 bases: TGTGCCAGCAATCTGGGAGTAAGTGAGCAGTTCTTC.